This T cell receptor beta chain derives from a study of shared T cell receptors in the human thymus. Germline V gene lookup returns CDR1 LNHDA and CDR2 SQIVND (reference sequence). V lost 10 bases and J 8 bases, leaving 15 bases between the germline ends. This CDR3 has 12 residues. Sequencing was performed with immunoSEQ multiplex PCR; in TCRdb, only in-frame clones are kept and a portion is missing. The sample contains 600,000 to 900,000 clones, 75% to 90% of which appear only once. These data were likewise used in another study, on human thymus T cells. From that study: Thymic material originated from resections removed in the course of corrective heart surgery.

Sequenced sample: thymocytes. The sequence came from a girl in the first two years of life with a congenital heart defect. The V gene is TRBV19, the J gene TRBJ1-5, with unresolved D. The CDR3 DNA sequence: TGTGCCAACAACAGAGGGAGGGAGCCCCAGCATTTT. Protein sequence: CANNRGREPQHF.